Listed below are T cell receptor beta chains from one sample, sequenced in a study of T cell responses to AZD1222 COVID-19 vaccine. Libraries were prepared by immunoSEQ multiplex PCR; TCRdb keeps only in-frame clonotypes and omits some of them. The table lists about 130,000 clones, approximately 90% of them singletons, with 1.4% to 1.5% in the top ten. This material consisted of peripheral blood, taken on day 0 of AZD1222 vaccination. These TCRs come from an adult in good health. The CDR3 runs from the conserved cysteine through the conserved F or W. Fields, in order: D gene, CDR3 length, V gene, J gene, CDR3 protein. D genes are given only for firm matches.

>TRBD1|16|TRBV28|TRBJ1-3
CASSGQGQGAGNTIYF
>.|13|TRBV6-5|TRBJ1-1
CASRPSGGTEAFF
>.|13|TRBV27|TRBJ1-2
CASSSAAYYGYTF
>TRBD1|14|TRBV5-1|TRBJ1-2
CASSRDGQADGYTF
>TRBD1|13|TRBV29-1|TRBJ2-7
CSVEGQGFYEQYF
>.|11|TRBV7-8|TRBJ2-1
CASSRNNEQFF
>.|14|TRBV6-1|TRBJ1-5
CASSEQEINQPQHF
>TRBD2|15|TRBV5-1|TRBJ2-3
CASSPSGGARDTQYF
>.|15|TRBV3-1/TRBV3-2|TRBJ1-4
CASTRTASEVEKLFF
>TRBD1|14|TRBV10-3|TRBJ1-6
CAISPGQGNSPLHF
>.|15|TRBV5-4|TRBJ1-2
CASSSTPGRDGGYTF
>TRBD1|15|TRBV19|TRBJ1-2
CASSPGTAESYGYTF
>.|12|TRBV4-1|TRBJ2-2
CAGRRVTGELFF
>.|11|TRBV19|TRBJ1-5
CASGVNQPQHF
>.|13|TRBV28|TRBJ2-2
CAWGRTNTGELFF
>.|17|TRBV5-6|TRBJ1-5
CASSLVSGQGRNQPQHF
>TRBD1|11|TRBV6-2/TRBV6-3|TRBJ2-1
CASSDGTVEFF
>.|16|TRBV7-3|TRBJ1-2
CASSLVATGTAGGYTF
>.|14|TRBV18|TRBJ1-5
CASSPGQGDQPQHF
>.|15|TRBV7-2|TRBJ1-3
CASSFARAAGNTIYF
>.|22|TRBV28|TRBJ2-1
CAIRKELMRGARRGNLYNEQFF
>TRBD1|14|TRBV19|TRBJ1-1
CASSDRGPNTEAFF
>TRBD2|16|TRBV4-3|TRBJ2-3
CASSQDREDYTDTQYF
>.|13|TRBV27|TRBJ2-7
CASSFRASGEQYF
>TRBD1|17|TRBV5-1|TRBJ2-2
CASSLQLTGDQRGELFF
>.|16|TRBV14|TRBJ1-5
CASSQDTRAGDQPQHF